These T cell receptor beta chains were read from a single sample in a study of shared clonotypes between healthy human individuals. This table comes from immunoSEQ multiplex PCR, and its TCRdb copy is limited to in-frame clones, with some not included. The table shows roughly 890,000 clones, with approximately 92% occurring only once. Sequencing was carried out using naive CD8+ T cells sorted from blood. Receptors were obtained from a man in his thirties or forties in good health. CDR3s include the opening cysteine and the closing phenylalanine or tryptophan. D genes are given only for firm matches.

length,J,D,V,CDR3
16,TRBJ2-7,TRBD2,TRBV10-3,CAISLAGTSGSYEQYF
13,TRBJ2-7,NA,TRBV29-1,CSVQLGTGNEQYF
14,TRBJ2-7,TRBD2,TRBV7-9,CASSGGLGLYEQYF
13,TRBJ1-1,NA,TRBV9,CASSLGPGAEAFF
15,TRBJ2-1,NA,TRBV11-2,CASSPPVGVYNEQFF
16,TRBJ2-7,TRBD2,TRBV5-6,CASSFWGGSLTYEQYF
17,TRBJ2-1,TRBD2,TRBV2,CASSDLASGFSYNEQFF
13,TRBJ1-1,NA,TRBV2,CASGAGAGTEAFF
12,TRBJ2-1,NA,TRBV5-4,CASSPQGYEQFF
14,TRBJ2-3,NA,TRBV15,CATSWIPSTDTQYF
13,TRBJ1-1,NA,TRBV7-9,CASTGTGSTEAFF
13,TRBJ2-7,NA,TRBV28,CASWGTETYEQYF
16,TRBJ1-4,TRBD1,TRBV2,CASSKTGGISDEKLFF
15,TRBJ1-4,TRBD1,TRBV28,CASRPQGAWGVKLFF
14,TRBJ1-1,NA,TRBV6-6,CASRIDRRDTEAFF
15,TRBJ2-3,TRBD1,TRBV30,CAWSTGTGGTDTQYF
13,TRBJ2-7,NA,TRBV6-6,CASSYSMGKEQYF
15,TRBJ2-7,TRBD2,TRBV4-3,CASSPQLTSGYEQYF
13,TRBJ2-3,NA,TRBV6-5,CATRTATTDTQYF
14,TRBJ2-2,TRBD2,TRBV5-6,CASSLVGGRGELFF
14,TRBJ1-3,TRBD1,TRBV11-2,CASSPDRAGNTIYF
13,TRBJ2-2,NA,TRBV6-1,CASSEGGDGELFF
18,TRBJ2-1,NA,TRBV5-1,CASSLEFLAEGHYNEQFF
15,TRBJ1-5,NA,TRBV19,CASTKVGHSNQPQHF
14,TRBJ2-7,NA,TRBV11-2,CASSRGQVPGEQYF
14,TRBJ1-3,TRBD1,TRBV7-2,CASSRGRGINTIYF
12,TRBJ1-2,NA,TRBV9,CASSTYSAGYTF
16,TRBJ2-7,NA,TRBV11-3,CASSLVRDTSSYEQYF
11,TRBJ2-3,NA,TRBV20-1,CSARETRTQYF
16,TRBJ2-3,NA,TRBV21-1,CASTLPVVLPDPKPYF
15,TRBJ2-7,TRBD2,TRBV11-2,CASSLWTSGKYEQYF
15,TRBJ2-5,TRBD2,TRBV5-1,CASSSWGGSQETQYF
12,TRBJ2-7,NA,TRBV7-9,CASSLIGGEQYF
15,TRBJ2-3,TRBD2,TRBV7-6,CASSFELAGENTQYF
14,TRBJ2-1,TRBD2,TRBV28,CASLPGLAVFEQFF
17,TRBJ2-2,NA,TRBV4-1,CASSQLVGADLPGELFF
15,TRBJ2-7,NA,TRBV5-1,CASSLSLGSSYEQYF
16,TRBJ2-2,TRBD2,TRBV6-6,CASSQLAGVEDGELFF
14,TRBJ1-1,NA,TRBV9,CASERWEGGAEAFF
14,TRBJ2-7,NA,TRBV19,CASSTGTLSNEQYF
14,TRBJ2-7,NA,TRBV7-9,CASSLQERPHEQYF
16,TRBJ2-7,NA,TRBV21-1,CASSRRTSGSLNEQYF
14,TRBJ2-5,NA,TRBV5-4,CASSLGHNVETQYF